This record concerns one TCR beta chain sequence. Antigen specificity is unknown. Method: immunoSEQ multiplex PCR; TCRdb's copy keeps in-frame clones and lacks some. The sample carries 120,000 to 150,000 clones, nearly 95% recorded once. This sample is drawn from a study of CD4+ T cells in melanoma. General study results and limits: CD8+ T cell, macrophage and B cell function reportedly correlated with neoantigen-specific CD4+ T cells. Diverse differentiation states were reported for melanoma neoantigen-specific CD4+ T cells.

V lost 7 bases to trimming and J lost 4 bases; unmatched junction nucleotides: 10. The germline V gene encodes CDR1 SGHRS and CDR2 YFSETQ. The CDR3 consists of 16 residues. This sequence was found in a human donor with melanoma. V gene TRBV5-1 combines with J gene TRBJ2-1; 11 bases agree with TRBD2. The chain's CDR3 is CASEPNSGGGYNEQFF. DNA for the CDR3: TGCGCCAGCGAGCCTAATAGCGGGGGGGGGTACAATGAGCAGTTCTTC.